The clone carrying this TCR beta chain was recorded at least ten times. The data were obtained in a study of blood T cell repertoires in COVID-19. The overall study: Samples of COVID-19 (acute and convalescent) were obtained from the United States, Italy and Spain. PBMCs, B-cell-depleted T cells, or T cells were the source of the cDNA or gDNA that made up the material.

The V end lost 6 bases, the J end lost 2 bases, and 17 bases lay between the germline ends. CDR1 MNHEY and CDR2 SMNVEV come from the germline V gene (reference sequence). There are 15 residues in the CDR3. Sequencing used immunoSEQ multiplex PCR; TCRdb keeps in-frame clones, though not all of them. The sample records around 150,000 clones, about 80% being singletons. This sequence joins TRBV27 and TRBJ2-7, with a weak D call TRBD2 (5 bases). Source material: peripheral blood. The clonotype originates from a woman of 80 years or more with acute or convalescent COVID-19. CDR3 in DNA: TGTGCCAGCAGCCTAACCGCCGGGGTCACCTACGAGCAGTACTTC. Translating it yields CASSLTAGVTYEQYF.